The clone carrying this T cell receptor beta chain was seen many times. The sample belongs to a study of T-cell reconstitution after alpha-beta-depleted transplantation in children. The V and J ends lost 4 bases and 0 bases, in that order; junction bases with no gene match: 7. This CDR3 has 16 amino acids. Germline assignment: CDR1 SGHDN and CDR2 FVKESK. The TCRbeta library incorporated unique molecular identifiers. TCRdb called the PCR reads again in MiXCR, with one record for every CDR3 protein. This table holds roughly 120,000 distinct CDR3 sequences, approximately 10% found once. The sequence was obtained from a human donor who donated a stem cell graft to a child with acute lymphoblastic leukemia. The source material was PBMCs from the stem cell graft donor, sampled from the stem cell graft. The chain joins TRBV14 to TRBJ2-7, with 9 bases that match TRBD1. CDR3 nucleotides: TGTGCCAGCAGCCCTTTACAGGGGGCCCGCTCCTACGAGCAGTACTTC. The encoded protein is CASSPLQGARSYEQYF.